Listed here are 29 T cell receptor beta chains from one sample, sequenced in a study of TIL therapy for anti-PD-1-resistant metastatic lung cancer. Time point: pre-treatment sample, taken before nivolumab and TIL therapy. The tumor samples were excised metastases, mostly pleural nodules or supraclavicular lymph nodes. The libraries were made with immunoSEQ v3. The repertoire was sequenced with immunoSEQ multiplex PCR; TCRdb's copy has only in-frame clones and lacks some. The sample has about 6,100 clones, around three fifths seen once. The sample here was tumor tissue, taken at baseline. The receptors were sampled from a person between 30 and 79 years old with non-small cell lung cancer.

V gene TRBV28 combines with J gene TRBJ2-7, with D uncertain. This CDR3 contains 14 residues. Trimming cost V 5 bases and J 1 base, with 12 bases left between them. Germline CDR1 is MDHEN and CDR2 is SYDVKM. The CDR3 coding sequence is TGTGCCAGCAGTCTGGCCGGGTCATCCTACGAGCAGTACTTC. Its translation is CASSLAGSSYEQYF.

This rearrangement joins TRBV19 to TRBJ2-2; 7 bases line up with TRBD1. CDR3 length equals 16 residues. CDR1 and CDR2 (germline): LNHDA, SQIVND (reference sequence). V dropped 3 bases and J dropped 1; count of bases not matched to a gene: 5. CDR3 sequence reads: CASSISRGRNTGELFF. As DNA, the CDR3 is TGTGCCAGTAGTATCAGCAGGGGGAGGAACACCGGGGAGCTGTTTTTT.

This clone was picked up a small number of times. V is TRBV5-6 and J is TRBJ2-7, with 8 positions matching TRBD2. Germline loops: CDR1 SGHDT, CDR2 YYEEEE. Trimming removed 6 bases from V and 2 bases from J; junction bases left unmatched: 10. The CDR3 is made up of 15 amino acids. DNA for the CDR3: TGTGCCAGCACCGGGGGGGAGGACGCCACCTACGAGCAGTACTTC. As protein: CASTGGEDATYEQYF.

The CDR3 spells CASSLTSGSADTQYF. The CDR3 DNA reads as TGCGCCAGCAGCTTGACTAGCGGGAGCGCAGATACGCAGTATTTT. J is TRBJ2-3 and V is TRBV5-1; 11 nucleotides line up with TRBD2. Trimming at V came to 1 base and at J to 4 bases, leaving 2 bases not matched to a gene. CDR3 length equals 15 residues. Germline-derived CDR1 and CDR2 are SGHRS and YFSETQ.

The chain has TRBV11-2 and TRBJ2-4; either TRBD1 or TRBD2 may fit D (5 bases each). Looked up from germline, CDR1 is SGHAT and CDR2 is FQNNGV. CDR3 size: 16 residues. The V end was cut by 5 bases, the J end by 3 bases, with 17 bases between. The chain's CDR3 is CASSQSGFTGKNIQYF. CDR3 nucleotide sequence: TGTGCCAGCAGCCAATCGGGGTTTACAGGCAAAAACATTCAGTACTTC.

The genes are TRBV6-5 and TRBJ1-2; 7 bases are shared with TRBD1. CDR3 length: 14 residues. V lost 6 bases, J lost 5 bases, and 9 bases stayed unmatched. Germline CDR1 is MNHEY and CDR2 is SVGAGI. This CDR3 reads CASSDGQANYGYTF. In nucleotides, the CDR3 is TGTGCCAGCAGCGACGGACAGGCCAATTATGGCTACACCTTC.

The chain links TRBV7-9 to TRBJ2-5, with a weak D call TRBD1 (5 bases). Germline assignment: CDR1 SEHNR and CDR2 FQNEAQ (reference sequence). V was cut by 5 bases and J by 3 bases, with 13 bases left in between. This CDR3 contains 14 residues. Here the CDR3 reads CASSAVTAKETQYF. DNA of the CDR3: TGTGCCAGCAGCGCCGTGACAGCTAAAGAGACCCAGTACTTC.

This chain's CDR3 is CASSLVSGGGGRDIQYF. The CDR3 DNA is TGTGCCAGCAGCTTAGTTAGTGGCGGTGGGGGTAGAGACATTCAGTACTTC. The genes are TRBV7-2 and TRBJ2-4, with D perhaps assigned TRBD1 or TRBD2 (5 bases each). With 1 base removed from V and 8 bases from J, the gap between germline ends came to 21 bases. The CDR3 covers 17 residues. Per germline, CDR1 SGHTA and CDR2 FQGNSA.

Here the CDR3 DNA reads TGTGCCAGCAGCCCGGGGGGACTAGCGTACAATGAGCAGTTCTTC. It is translated as CASSPGGLAYNEQFF. The V gene is TRBV5-8, the J gene TRBJ2-1, with 10 bases fitting TRBD2. Germline V gene sequence: CDR1 SGHTS, CDR2 YDEGEE. The length of the CDR3 is 15 residues. With 4 bases clipped from V and 4 bases from J, the junction kept 5 bases outside the gene matches.

The chain has TRBV7-2 and TRBJ2-5; 13 nucleotides agree with TRBD2. The length of the CDR3 is 17 residues. Germline CDR1 reads SGHTA; CDR2 reads FQGNSA. Trimming took 5 bases from V and 5 from J; bases not matched to a gene: 11. In nucleotides, the CDR3 is TGTGCCAGCAGCCGTGGACTAGCGGGAGCGGGTCGGGAGACCCAGTACTTC. This codes for CASSRGLAGAGRETQYF.

The chain has TRBV7-8 and TRBJ1-4; D is unclear. The germline CDR1 and CDR2 sequences are SGHVS and FQNEAQ. The CDR3 consists of 14 residues. The V end was cut by 5 bases, the J end by 3 bases, with 10 bases between. This CDR3 reads CASSLGKPNEKLFF. CDR3 coding DNA: TGTGCCAGCAGCCTAGGAAAACCTAATGAAAAACTGTTTTTT.

This chain uses TRBV27 with TRBJ1-6; D is undetermined. The CDR3 covers 16 residues. Trimming stripped 4 bases from V and 4 bases from J, with 14 bases between. Germline assignment: CDR1 MNHEY and CDR2 SMNVEV (reference sequence). This CDR3 is CASSSRGRSYNSPLHF. Written as DNA, the CDR3 is TGTGCCAGCAGTTCCCGAGGCAGGTCTTATAATTCACCCCTCCACTTT.

J is TRBJ1-2 and V is TRBV29-1; D is unresolved. CDR1 SQVTM and CDR2 ANQGSEA come from the germline V gene. The V and J ends lost 6 bases and 6 bases respectively, with 20 bases between them. The CDR3 has 14 residues. CDR3 in DNA: TGCAGCGTGCCCCCCGGCAGTAAAGTAAATGGCTACACCTTC. Amino acid sequence: CSVPPGSKVNGYTF.

The rearrangement joins TRBV13 to TRBJ2-5; maybe TRBD2 (5 bases). CDR1 is PRHDT, CDR2 FYEKMQ, per germline (reference sequence). V was shortened by 4 bases and J by 2 bases, with 20 bases between the two germline ends. The CDR3 is 17 amino acids. This CDR3 is CASSSGQELGSQETQYF. The DNA for the CDR3 is TGTGCCAGCAGCTCAGGCCAGGAGCTGGGGAGTCAAGAGACCCAGTACTTC.

V gene TRBV19 combines with J gene TRBJ2-1; TRBD2 matches 9 bases. Germline trimming cut 5 bases from V and 5 bases from J; bases unmatched to any gene: 7. Germline V CDR1 and CDR2: LNHDA, SQIVND (reference sequence). This CDR3 has 15 residues. CDR3: CASSSGTSQDNEQFF. CDR3 nucleotides: TGTGCCAGTAGTTCGGGGACTAGCCAGGACAATGAGCAGTTCTTC.

The CDR3 sequence: CASSEVSGGADTQYF. The DNA of the CDR3 is TGTGCCAGCAGTGAAGTTAGCGGGGGGGCAGATACGCAGTATTTT. The V call is TRBV6-1, the J call TRBJ2-3; 11 bases match TRBD2. The CDR3 runs to 15 residues. CDR1 MNHNS and CDR2 SASEGT come from the germline V gene. Trimming removed 1 base from V and 4 bases from J; junction bases left unmatched: 1.

This chain uses TRBV28 with TRBJ1-5; 9 positions agree with TRBD1. Losses at the gene ends were 4 bases for V and 6 bases for J; bases not matched to a gene: 10. The CDR3 is made up of 16 amino acids. Germline V lookup: CDR1 MDHEN, CDR2 SYDVKM. The CDR3 loop is CASSYWGTGGRQPQHF. The CDR3 coding sequence is TGTGCCAGCAGTTATTGGGGTACAGGGGGCCGTCAGCCCCAGCATTTT.

The chain recombines TRBV10-1 with TRBJ2-1; D call uncertain. The CDR3 covers 12 residues. Trimming took off 7 bases at V and 5 bases at J, with 9 bases between the two ends. CDR1 and CDR2 (germline): WNHNN, SYGVQD (reference sequence). The chain's CDR3 is CASINLDNEQFF. The CDR3 DNA reads as TGCGCCAGCATTAATTTAGACAATGAGCAGTTCTTC.

DNA of the CDR3: TGTGCCAGCAGTGAATCCGCCGACAGAGTCCACGAGCAGTACTTC. This codes for CASSESADRVHEQYF. The chain uses TRBV6-1 and TRBJ2-7, with D possibly matching TRBD1 (5 bases). V was trimmed by 2 bases and J by 5 bases, leaving 16 bases between them. Germline loops: CDR1 MNHNS, CDR2 SASEGT. CDR3 length equals 15 residues.

This clone was counted a few times. The rearrangement uses TRBV7-9 and TRBJ1-2, with D possibly TRBD1 on 6 matching bases. This CDR3 has 15 residues. V gave up 5 bases and J gave up 6 bases, with 19 bases separating them. Germline V lookup: CDR1 SEHNR, CDR2 FQNEAQ (reference sequence). The CDR3: CASSSHREGVDGYTF. The CDR3 region has the DNA TGTGCCAGCAGCAGCCACAGGGAGGGGGTTGATGGCTACACCTTC.

This clone is large by share. The rearrangement uses TRBV29-1 and TRBJ2-1, with a tentative D call TRBD2 (6 bases). This CDR3 contains 13 residues. Germline CDR1 is SQVTM and CDR2 is ANQGSEA. CDR3 DNA: TGCACCGGGCGGATATACGGGGGCAATGAGCAGTTCTTC. It encodes CTGRIYGGNEQFF.

The chain recombines TRBV10-1 with TRBJ1-4; D is undetermined. There are 17 residues in the CDR3. The germline V and J ends were trimmed by 4 bases and 0 bases, with 15 bases remaining between them. Per the germline V gene, CDR1 is WNHNN and CDR2 is SYGVQD (reference sequence). The CDR3 coding sequence is TGCGCCAGCAGTGGTTCGCTCCGTAGATCAACTAATGAAAAACTGTTTTTT. This gives the protein CASSGSLRRSTNEKLFF.

The CDR3 nucleotides are TGTGCCAGCAGTTATAAGGGCTCGGGGACCCAGTACTTC. Translated, it gives CASSYKGSGTQYF. The chain employs TRBV6-2 or TRBV6-3 and TRBJ2-5; D is undetermined. Trimming took 3 bases from V and 7 from J, leaving 12 bases between them. The germline V gene encodes CDR1 MNHEY and CDR2 SVGEGT. The CDR3 sequence is 13 residues long.

This chain's CDR3 is CASSPSIGTAPRSNQPQHF. The CDR3 region has the DNA TGTGCCAGCAGTCCCAGTATCGGGACAGCCCCACGTAGCAATCAGCCCCAGCATTTT. The chain links TRBV27 to TRBJ1-5, with TRBD1 matching 7 bases. J gave up 0 bases and V 5 bases, and 16 bases lay outside the gene matches. CDR3 length: 19 residues. Germline V gives CDR1 MNHEY, CDR2 SMNVEV (reference sequence).

The genes are TRBV28 and TRBJ1-6, with TRBD1 matching 7 bases. This CDR3 is built from 15 residues. Trimming took 6 bases from V and 4 from J; bases not matched to a gene: 6. Germline V gives CDR1 MDHEN, CDR2 SYDVKM. CDR3 bases: TGTGCCAGCAGGGTGACAGGGCAGTATAATTCACCCCTCCACTTT. Protein product: CASRVTGQYNSPLHF.

The CDR3 loop reads CASTRTGSYEQYF. The CDR3 DNA is TGTGCCAGCACCCGGACAGGATCCTACGAGCAGTACTTC. This chain uses TRBV12-3 or TRBV12-4 with TRBJ2-7; 7 bases align to TRBD1. V was clipped by 7 bases and J by 1 base; unmatched bases: 4. The CDR3 sequence is 13 residues long.

V usage is TRBV6-6 and J usage is TRBJ1-5; TRBD1 is a possible D gene (5 bases). V dropped 4 bases and J dropped 7 bases, with 11 bases sitting between them. The CDR3 length is 13 residues. Per the germline V gene, CDR1 is MNHNY and CDR2 is SVGAGI (reference sequence). The chain's CDR3 is CASSLQEVQPQHF. CDR3 sequence (DNA): TGTGCCAGCAGTTTACAGGAGGTCCAGCCCCAGCATTTT.

The chain joins TRBV6-6 to TRBJ2-7; perhaps D is TRBD1 or TRBD2 (5 bases each). Germline V gives CDR1 MNHNY, CDR2 SVGAGI (reference sequence). The CDR3 consists of 14 residues. Deletions cut 4 bases from V and 2 bases from J, with 12 bases between. The CDR3 reads CASSFEGFTYEQYF. Here the CDR3 DNA reads TGTGCCAGCAGTTTTGAGGGGTTTACCTACGAGCAGTACTTC.

The chain joins TRBV23-1 to TRBJ2-4; D is unresolved. TRBV23-1 is noted as an ORF with a role that remains uncertain. The CDR3 has 14 amino acids. Trimming stripped 7 bases from V and 3 bases from J, with 13 bases between. The CDR3 DNA reads as TGCGCCAGCAATCAGAAACGACGCAAAAACATTCAGTACTTC. This encodes CASNQKRRKNIQYF.